This T cell receptor beta chain stems from a study of neurological immune-mediated disorders. cDNA synthesis was performed by 5'RACE with 10-nucleotide random UMIs. TCRdb analysed the 5' RACE reads with MiXCR anew, one entry per CDR3 protein. The sample lists 55,000 to 70,000 distinct CDR3 sequences; 3.2% were seen once. There are many counts of this clonotype. The antigen remains undetermined. Whole-study findings and limits: No expanded-clone CDR3 amino acid sequence recurred across subjects, suggesting private TCR-beta repertoires. Multiple sclerosis was found to have the least TCR clonal expansion, below healthy controls, and HTLV-1-associated myelopathy the most. Phylogenetic grouping assigned the repertoires of 18 of 34 multiple sclerosis patients to one related-CDR3 cluster, which constitutes a possible signature.

V gave up 7 bases and J gave up 0 bases, with 10 bases separating them. This CDR3 region has 14 residues. Germline CDR1 SGHTA, CDR2 FQGNSA. V gene TRBV7-2 combines with J gene TRBJ1-3; tentatively, D is TRBD1 (5 bases). Sequencing input: PBMCs. This TCR was recovered from a woman in her forties or fifties with multiple sclerosis. The CDR3 nucleotides are TGTGCCAGCATACAGGACTACTCTGGAAACACCATATATTTT. This codes for CASIQDYSGNTIYF.